This TCR beta chain was identified during a study of blood T cell repertoires in COVID-19. Study at large: Material from acute and convalescent COVID-19 was sourced from the United States, Italy and Spain.

The CDR3 covers 15 residues. The V end was cut by 0 bases, the J end by 10 bases, with 13 bases between. CDR1 and CDR2 from the germline V gene are MNHEY and SVGAGI. Participants were aged roughly 18 to 100 years from more than 20 US areas. Clinical history as reported by participants underpinned cohort assignment. Profiled with immunoSEQ multiplex PCR; TCRdb holds only in-frame clones, not every one. The top ten hold roughly 4.9% of the sample, which has a few hundred thousand clones, roughly 90% seen once. The chain joins TRBV6-5 to TRBJ1-6; the D gene is possibly TRBD1 (5 bases). This TCR derives from a young woman who had been exposed to COVID-19. Sequences were obtained from PBMCs or T cells enriched from blood (not recorded which). CDR3 sequence reads: CASSYSGRGGSPLHF. The CDR3 DNA reads TGTGCCAGCAGTTACTCGGGGAGGGGCGGATCACCCCTCCACTTT.